The 26 T cell receptor beta chains below all came from one sample that was sequenced in a study of blood T cell repertoires in COVID-19. Sequencing used immunoSEQ multiplex PCR; TCRdb keeps in-frame clones, though not all of them. The data contain roughly 46,000 clones, around four fifths of them singletons. The sample consisted of peripheral blood. These receptors were taken from a man between 60 and 75 years old with active COVID-19.

The chain is built from TRBV11-1 and TRBJ1-1, with 7 bases lining up with TRBD1. V shed 4 bases and J 6 bases; nucleotides not matched to a gene: 8. Looked up from germline, CDR1 is SGHAT and CDR2 is FQDESV (reference sequence). CDR3 length equals 14 residues. The CDR3, as DNA: TGTGCCAGCAGCTCGGGACAGAGATTCTCTGAAGCTTTCTTT. It is translated as CASSSGQRFSEAFF.

This chain links TRBV5-1 with TRBJ1-2; 9 bases are a match to TRBD1. The J segment lost 8 bases and the V segment lost 4 bases, leaving 9 bases of the junction unmatched. The CDR3 consists of 14 residues. Germline V gene data show CDR1 as SGHRS and CDR2 as YFSETQ. This chain's CDR3 is CASSGTGGAFGYTF. As DNA, the CDR3 is TGCGCCAGCAGCGGTACAGGGGGCGCTTTCGGCTACACCTTC. Filled out from reference TRBV5-1 and TRBJ1-2, the complete variable domain reads KAGVTQTPRYLIKTRGQQVTLSCSPISGHRSVSWYQQTPGQGLQFLFEYFSETQRNKGNFPGRFSGRQFSNSRSEMNVSTLELGDSALYLCASSGTGGAFGYTFGSGTRLTVV.

This clone was observed a single time. This sequence joins TRBV9 and TRBJ2-3, with TRBD2 matching over 11 bases. CDR1 and CDR2 (germline): SGDLS, YYNGEE. After removal of 3 bases from V and 0 bases from J, the junction contained 0 bases not matched to a gene. The CDR3 runs 15 residues. The CDR3 DNA reads TGTGCCAGCAGCGCTAGCGGGGGGAGCACAGATACGCAGTATTTT. As protein: CASSASGGSTDTQYF.

This clone was counted a single time. This chain links TRBV30 with TRBJ2-3; 8 bases match TRBD2. Germline V gene lookup returns CDR1 GTSNPN and CDR2 SVGIG (reference sequence). The ends lost 3 bases at V and 2 bases at J; junction bases unmatched: 7. This CDR3 region has 15 residues. In DNA form, the CDR3 reads TGTGCCTGGAGCCAACTAGCGGCATTCACAGATACGCAGTATTTT. Translating gives CAWSQLAAFTDTQYF.

This chain joins TRBV14 and TRBJ2-3; weak D call: TRBD2 (6 bases). The germline V and J ends were trimmed by 7 bases and 3 bases, with 29 bases remaining between them. The CDR3 is 19 amino acids. Germline V gives CDR1 SGHDN, CDR2 FVKESK. CDR3 residues: CASNFTERVTGSSTDTQYF. The DNA of the CDR3 is TGTGCCAGCAACTTTACAGAGCGAGTTACCGGGAGCTCAACAGATACGCAGTATTTT.

J is TRBJ1-5 and V is TRBV27; 8 bases fit TRBD1. This CDR3 is 18 amino acids long. Trimming cost V 6 bases and J 2 bases; bases outside gene matches: 15. Germline V gene sequence: CDR1 MNHEY, CDR2 SMNVEV (reference sequence). The CDR3 spells CASRFTTGGNPRNQPQHF. CDR3 DNA sequence: TGTGCCAGCAGGTTTACCACAGGGGGTAACCCTCGCAATCAGCCCCAGCATTTT.

This chain uses TRBV19 with TRBJ2-2, with 12 nucleotides matching TRBD2. Unmatched junction bases numbered 10, after V lost 5 bases and J lost 0 bases. In germline, CDR1 is LNHDA, CDR2 SQIVND (reference sequence). The CDR3 covers 19 residues. CDR3 bases: TGTGCCAGTAGTCTCAGGCTAGCGGGGGGGCCGGCGAACACCGGGGAGCTGTTTTTT. This translates into CASSLRLAGGPANTGELFF.

The V call is TRBV5-1, the J call TRBJ2-7; perhaps TRBD1 as D (6 bases). The CDR3 length is 14 residues. V lost 5 bases to trimming and J lost 1 base, with 13 bases between them. Germline CDR1 reads SGHRS; CDR2 reads YFSETQ. Written as DNA, the CDR3 is TGCGCCAGCAGATGGCAGGGGTCTTCCTACGAGCAGTACTTC. It specifies CASRWQGSSYEQYF.

The chain is built from TRBV2 and TRBJ2-3; TRBD2 matches at 7 bases. The CDR3 has 13 residues. V gave up 9 bases and J gave up 2 bases; unmatched junction bases: 5. In germline, CDR1 is SNHLY, CDR2 FYNNEI. The CDR3 DNA is TGTGCCAGTTCTAGCGGCCTCACAGATACGCAGTATTTT. Amino acids: CASSSGLTDTQYF.

The CDR3 DNA sequence: TGTGCCTGGAAGTGGGCTTCAGGGGGCGGAACTGAAGCTTTCTTT. Protein sequence: CAWKWASGGGTEAFF. The chain recombines TRBV30 with TRBJ1-1; 8 positions agree with TRBD1. J was trimmed by 5 bases and V by 4 bases; bases with no gene match: 12. The CDR3 is made up of 15 amino acids. Germline V gene lookup returns CDR1 GTSNPN and CDR2 SVGIG (reference sequence).

This clone was counted a few times. CDR3 protein: CASSLAGYTEAFF. The CDR3 DNA sequence: TGTGCCAGCAGCTTAGCTGGCTACACTGAAGCTTTCTTT. The chain has TRBV7-2 and TRBJ1-1; D unclear. This CDR3 is 13 amino acids long. V dropped 0 bases and J dropped 3 bases, with 5 bases sitting between them. Germline CDR1 and CDR2: SGHTA and FQGNSA.

This clone was observed a single time. The chain couples TRBV24-1 to TRBJ1-2; possible D gene TRBD1, 6 bases. The CDR3 consists of 16 residues. V was trimmed by 3 bases and J by 6 bases, leaving 19 bases between them. Germline CDR1 is KGHDR and CDR2 is SFDVKD. Here the CDR3 DNA reads TGTGCCACCAGTGATCGGGACATCACTACCCGGGATGGCTACACCTTC. This gives the protein CATSDRDITTRDGYTF.

The rearrangement links TRBV18 to TRBJ2-5, with D possibly TRBD1 on 5 matching bases. This CDR3 is built from 15 residues. Germline V gives CDR1 KGHSH, CDR2 LQKENI. V was pared by 1 base and J by 0 bases, with 9 bases between. CDR3 coding DNA: TGTGCCAGCTCACCACTAACAGGAGACCAAGAGACCCAGTACTTC. Protein sequence: CASSPLTGDQETQYF.

This chain links TRBV10-3 with TRBJ2-6; TRBD1 might be the D (6 bases). V gave up 2 bases and J gave up 4 bases, with 12 bases separating them. The germline gives CDR1 ENHRY, CDR2 SYGVKD. The CDR3 runs to 16 residues. The DNA for the CDR3 is TGTGCCATCAGTGAGGGGCTGGGGGCAGGGGCCAACGTCCTGACTTTC. As protein: CAISEGLGAGANVLTF.

The gene calls are TRBV3-1 (or the pseudogene TRBV3-2) and TRBJ1-4; D may be TRBD1 (5 bases). The CDR3 is 14 amino acids. The ends were cut back, 4 bases at V and 9 bases at J, with 15 bases in the middle. Germline CDR1 is LGHDT and CDR2 is YNNKEL (reference sequence). The CDR3 DNA is TGTGCCAGCAGCCCAGGGAACAGTATCCAAAAACTGTTTTTT. This sequence encodes CASSPGNSIQKLFF.

This clone was seen once. This chain uses TRBV4-1 with TRBJ2-5, with 11 bases aligning to TRBD2. This CDR3 is 18 amino acids long. CDR1 MGHRA and CDR2 YSYEKL come from the germline V gene. The ends lost 0 bases at V and 1 base at J; junction bases unmatched: 7. The CDR3 region is CASSQETSGRGGQETQYF. DNA for the CDR3: TGCGCCAGCAGCCAAGAAACTAGCGGGAGAGGGGGCCAAGAGACCCAGTACTTC.

This chain joins TRBV6-5 and TRBJ1-2, with 12 bases that match TRBD1. Germline V gene lookup returns CDR1 MNHEY and CDR2 SVGAGI. The CDR3 runs to 14 residues. The V gene end was trimmed by 2 bases and the J gene end by 7 bases; junction bases not matched to a gene: 2. The CDR3 coding sequence is TGTGCCAGCAGTTACACGGGACAGGGGGCTGGCTACACCTTC. It encodes CASSYTGQGAGYTF.

Note on this clone: Its ends do not fully match the called genes, so a read error is possible. The chain links TRBV28 to TRBJ2-7; D is ambiguous. Germline CDR1 reads MDHEN; CDR2 reads SYDVKM. The CDR3 has 13 amino acids. The CDR3 DNA reads TGTGCCAGCAGTTCCCCACCTTCCGAATTCAGGCACTTC. Translation: CASSSPPSEFRHF.

The chain employs TRBV28 and TRBJ2-7; D perhaps matches TRBD2 (5 bases). Germline V gene data show CDR1 as MDHEN and CDR2 as SYDVKM. V was clipped by 5 bases and J by 3 bases, with 8 bases between them. The CDR3 contains 12 residues. The CDR3 region has the DNA TGTGCCAGCAGTGTACTAGGCTACGAGCAGTACTTC. Translated: CASSVLGYEQYF.

This clone was seen only a few times. The V and J genes are TRBV4-1 and TRBJ2-5; the D gene is possibly TRBD1 (5 bases). Germline V gives CDR1 MGHRA, CDR2 YSYEKL. CDR3 length: 14 residues. Trimming left V 1 base short and J 5 bases short, with 11 bases between. DNA of the CDR3: TGCGCCAGCAGCCAAGGCGAAGGGGTTGAGACCCAGTACTTC. The encoded protein is CASSQGEGVETQYF.

The rearrangement links TRBV2 to TRBJ2-3; tentative D call: TRBD1 (5 bases). The CDR3 covers 18 residues. From germline, CDR1 is SNHLY and CDR2 FYNNEI. V lost 5 bases and J 6 bases, leaving 27 bases between the germline ends. In nucleotides, the CDR3 is TGTGCCAGCAGTCCCCGGACACCCTTTTCCCTTAATTCGGATACGCAGTATTTT. Translating gives CASSPRTPFSLNSDTQYF.

The chain uses TRBV28 and TRBJ2-7; 8 bases fit TRBD2. CDR3 length: 11 amino acids. Losses at the gene ends were 4 bases for V and 12 bases for J; bases not matched to a gene: 5. Germline V CDR1 and CDR2: MDHEN, SYDVKM. The CDR3 protein is CASSSGTRPYF. The DNA of the CDR3 is TGTGCCAGCAGTTCCGGGACTAGGCCGTACTTC.

V is TRBV28 and J is TRBJ2-1; D gene ambiguous. This CDR3 has 15 residues. V was clipped by 5 bases and J by 0 bases, with 11 bases between them. The germline CDR1 and CDR2 sequences are MDHEN and SYDVKM. CDR3 residues: CASSPPGSSYNEQFF. CDR3 DNA: TGTGCCAGCAGTCCCCCAGGCAGCTCCTACAATGAGCAGTTCTTC.

This chain links TRBV24-1 with TRBJ2-3; 14 bases map to TRBD2. Germline lookup yields CDR1 KGHDR and CDR2 SFDVKD. The CDR3 contains 20 residues. Trimming removed 3 bases from V and 1 base from J; junction bases left unmatched: 11. CDR3 in DNA: TGTGCCACCAGTGATCCGGGGACTAGCGGGAGCATTTTGGGCACAGATACGCAGTATTTT. As protein: CATSDPGTSGSILGTDTQYF.

This clone was recorded a few times. This sequence joins TRBV3-1 (or the pseudogene TRBV3-2) and TRBJ2-1; D gene ambiguous. V was shortened by 3 bases and J by 2 bases, with 11 bases between the two germline ends. The CDR3 is made up of 15 amino acids. Germline V gene data show CDR1 as LGHDT and CDR2 as YNNKEL (reference sequence). The DNA for the CDR3 is TGTGCCAGCAGCCACGAAAACATCGCCTACAATGAGCAGTTCTTC. Residues: CASSHENIAYNEQFF.

This chain connects TRBV2 to TRBJ2-3, with 8 bases fitting TRBD1. The CDR3 is made up of 13 amino acids. Trimming cost V 8 bases and J 6 bases; bases outside gene matches: 7. CDR1 and CDR2 (germline): SNHLY, FYNNEI. The CDR3 loop reads CASLDRVGDTQYF. For the CDR3, the DNA is TGTGCCAGCTTGGACAGGGTAGGGGATACGCAGTATTTT.